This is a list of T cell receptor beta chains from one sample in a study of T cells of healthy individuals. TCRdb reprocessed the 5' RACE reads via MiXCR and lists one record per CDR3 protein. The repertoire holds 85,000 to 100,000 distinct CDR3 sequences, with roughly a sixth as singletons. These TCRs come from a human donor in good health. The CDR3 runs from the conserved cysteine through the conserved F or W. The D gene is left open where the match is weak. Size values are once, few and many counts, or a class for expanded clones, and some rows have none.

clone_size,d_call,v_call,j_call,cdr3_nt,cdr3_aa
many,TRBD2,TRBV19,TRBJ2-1,TGTGCCAGTCGTACTAGCGGGGCCTTATCCTACAATGAGCAGTTCTTC,CASRTSGALSYNEQFF
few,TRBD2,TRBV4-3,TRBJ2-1,TGCGCCAGCAGCCAAGAGATAGCGGGGGGGTACAATGAGCAGTTCTTC,CASSQEIAGGYNEQFF
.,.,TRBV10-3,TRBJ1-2,TGTGCCATCACCCGGGACACCAACTATGGCTACACCTTC,CAITRDTNYGYTF
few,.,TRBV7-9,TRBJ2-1,TGTGCCAGCAGCTTTAACCAGGAGCAGTTCTTC,CASSFNQEQFF
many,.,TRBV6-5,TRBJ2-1,TGTGCCAGTCGCCCCGGACTAAACAATGAGCAGTTCTTC,CASRPGLNNEQFF
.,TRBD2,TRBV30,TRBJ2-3,TGTGCCTGGAGTGTAAAAGCGGGGGGGCCTATTGACACAGATACGCAGTATTTT,CAWSVKAGGPIDTDTQYF
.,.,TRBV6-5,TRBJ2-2,TGTGCCAGCAGCCCCTTAGCGGAGGGGGGCACCGGGGAGCTGTTTTTT,CASSPLAEGGTGELFF
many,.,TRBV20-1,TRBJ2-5,TGCAGTGCCAGAGCGAGGGGGTACCAAGAGACCCAGTACTTC,CSARARGYQETQYF
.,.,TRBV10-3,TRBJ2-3,TGTGCCATGAAAAAGGGGACTAGCACAGATACGCAGTATTTT,CAMKKGTSTDTQYF
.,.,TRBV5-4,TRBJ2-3,TGTGCCAGCAGCCCGACCAGGACAGTCACCACAGATACGCAGTATTTT,CASSPTRTVTTDTQYF
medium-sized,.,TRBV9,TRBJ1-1,TGTGCCAGCAGCCCGAGCGGGGGGTTGTCGCTCACTGAAGCTTTCTTT,CASSPSGGLSLTEAFF
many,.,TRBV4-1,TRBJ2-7,TGCGCCAGCAGCCAAGGCTCCAGGGCCAGCTCCTACGAGCAGTACTTC,CASSQGSRASSYEQYF
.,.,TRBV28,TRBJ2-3,TGTGCCAGCAGTTTATCTGCTTACACAGATACGCAGTATTTT,CASSLSAYTDTQYF
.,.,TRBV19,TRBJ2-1,TGTGCCAGTAGTCCGACGGGGACAACGCCGTTCTTC,CASSPTGTTPFF
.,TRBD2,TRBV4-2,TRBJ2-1,TGTGCCAGCAGCCAAACTACTAGCGGGAGTACAGGGGAGCAGTTCTTC,CASSQTTSGSTGEQFF
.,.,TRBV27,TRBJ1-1,TGTGCCAGCAGTTATAACGGGAACACTGAAGCTTTCTTT,CASSYNGNTEAFF
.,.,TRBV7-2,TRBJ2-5,TGTGCCAGCAGCTTTTTTCCCGGGACCCAGTACTTC,CASSFFPGTQYF
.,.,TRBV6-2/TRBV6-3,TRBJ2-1,TGTGCCAGCAGGGACTACTCCTACAATGAGCAGTTCTTC,CASRDYSYNEQFF
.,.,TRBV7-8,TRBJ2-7,TGTGCCAGCAGCTTAGAACATACCTACGAGCAGTACTTC,CASSLEHTYEQYF
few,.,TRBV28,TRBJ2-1,TGTGCCAGCAGTTTACTCCAGGGCCAACCTTCCTACAATGAGCAGTTCTTC,CASSLLQGQPSYNEQFF
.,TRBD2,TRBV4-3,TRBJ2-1,TGCGCCAGCAGCCCCCGGCTAGCGGGGTCCTACAATGAGCAGTTCTTC,CASSPRLAGSYNEQFF
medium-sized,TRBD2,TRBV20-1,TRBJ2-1,TGCAGTGCTAGTCGTGATTGGGGACTAGCGAGTGAGCAGTTCTTC,CSASRDWGLASEQFF
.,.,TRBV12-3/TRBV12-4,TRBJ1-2,TGTGCCAGCATGGTACAGGGACGTGATCGCTACACCTTC,CASMVQGRDRYTF
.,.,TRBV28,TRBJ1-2,TGTGCCAGCGGGTCTTGGGACTATGGCTACACCTTC,CASGSWDYGYTF
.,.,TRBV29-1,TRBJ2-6,TGCAGCGGCATGGGGGGGGCCAACGTCCTGACTTTC,CSGMGGANVLTF
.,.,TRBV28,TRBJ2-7,TGTGCCAGCCACCCGGGGGGCCAGCCCTACGAGCAGTACTTC,CASHPGGQPYEQYF
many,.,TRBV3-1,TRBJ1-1,TGTGCCAGCAGCCGGAGCACTGAAGCTTTCTTT,CASSRSTEAFF
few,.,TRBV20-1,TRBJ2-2,TGCAGTGCTCGGAAAATAGGGGGGGGGATTGCCGGGGAGCTGTTTTTT,CSARKIGGGIAGELFF
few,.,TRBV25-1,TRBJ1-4,TGTGCCAGCAGGCAGCATAATGAAAAACTGTTTTTT,CASRQHNEKLFF
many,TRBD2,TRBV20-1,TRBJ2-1,TGCAGTGCCACTAGCGGGCCTTATGGGAATGAGCAGTTCTTC,CSATSGPYGNEQFF
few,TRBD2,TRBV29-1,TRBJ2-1,TGCAGCGTTGATCCGCTAGCGGACAATGAGCAGTTCTTC,CSVDPLADNEQFF
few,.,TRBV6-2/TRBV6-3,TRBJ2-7,TGTGCCAGACGAGAACAGGGCCTTTACGAGCAGTACTTC,CARREQGLYEQYF
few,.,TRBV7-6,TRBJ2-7,TGTGCCAGCAGCAGACAGCTTACCTACGAGCAGTACTTC,CASSRQLTYEQYF
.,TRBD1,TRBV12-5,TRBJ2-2,TGTGCTAGTGGGGTCGAAACAGGGGCCGGGGAGCTGTTTTTT,CASGVETGAGELFF
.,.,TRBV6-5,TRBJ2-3,TGTGCCAGCAGCGACCGGGACACGTCCACAGATACGCAGTATTTT,CASSDRDTSTDTQYF
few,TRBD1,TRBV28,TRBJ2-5,TGTGCCAGCAGTTTCCCAACCTCCGGGACAGAGAAACTAACAAGCCAAGAGACCCAGTACTTC,CASSFPTSGTEKLTSQETQYF
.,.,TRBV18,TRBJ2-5,TGTGCCAGCTCACCAAGGGAAGAGACCCAGTACTTC,CASSPREETQYF
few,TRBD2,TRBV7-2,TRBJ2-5,TGTGCCAGCTCTCCGGGCGGGGGTGAGACCCAGTACTTC,CASSPGGGETQYF
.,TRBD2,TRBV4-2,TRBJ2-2,TGTGCCAGCAGCCCTTTAGCGGGGGGGGGCACCGGGGAGCTGTTTTTT,CASSPLAGGGTGELFF
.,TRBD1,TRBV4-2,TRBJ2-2,TGTGCCAGCAGCCAAGATCTGGGACAGACAGGGGAGCTGTTTTTT,CASSQDLGQTGELFF
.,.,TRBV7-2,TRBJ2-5,TGTGCCAGCAGCTTATATTGGGGCCAAGAGACCCAGTACTTC,CASSLYWGQETQYF
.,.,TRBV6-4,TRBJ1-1,TGTGCCAGCAGTGACCGGGACAACACTGAAGCTTTCTTT,CASSDRDNTEAFF
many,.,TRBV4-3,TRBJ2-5,TGCGCCAGCAGCCAAGAGGTCCCCATCGAGGAGACGGAGACCCAGTACTTC,CASSQEVPIEETETQYF
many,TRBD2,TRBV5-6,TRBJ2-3,TGTGCCAGCAGCTTCGGACTAGCGGATACGCAGTATTTT,CASSFGLADTQYF
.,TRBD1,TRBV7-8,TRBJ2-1,TGTGCCAGCAGCCTCTCCGGGACAGGGGTCTTCAATGAGCAGTTCTTC,CASSLSGTGVFNEQFF
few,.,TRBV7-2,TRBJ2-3,TGTGCCAGCAGCCCAGGGAAAGATACGCAGTATTTT,CASSPGKDTQYF
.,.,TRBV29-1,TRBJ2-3,TGCAGCGTTGAAAGGGCAGGAACCTTGGATACGCAGTATTTT,CSVERAGTLDTQYF
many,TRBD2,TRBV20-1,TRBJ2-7,TGCAGTGCTAGACCGGGACTAGCGGGGGGGCCGTACGAGCAGTACTTC,CSARPGLAGGPYEQYF
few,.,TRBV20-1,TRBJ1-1,TGCAGTGCTAGAGTTCTGAACACTGAAGCTTTCTTT,CSARVLNTEAFF
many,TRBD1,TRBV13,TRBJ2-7,TGTGCCAGCAGCAGAATGGGACAGGGGCACTACGAGCAGTACTTC,CASSRMGQGHYEQYF
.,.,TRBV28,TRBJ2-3,TGTGCCAGCAGTTTATCGGGACCGCGGGTGGGAGATACGCAGTATTTT,CASSLSGPRVGDTQYF
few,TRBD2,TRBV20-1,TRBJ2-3,TGCAGTGCTGTTTCTAGCGGGGGCACAGATACGCAGTATTTT,CSAVSSGGTDTQYF
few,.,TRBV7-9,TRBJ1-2,TGTGCCAGCAGCCTCACCACAGGGTCGGATGGCTACACCTTC,CASSLTTGSDGYTF
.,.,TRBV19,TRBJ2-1,TGTGCCACCCTTTCCTCCTACAATGAGCAGTTCTTC,CATLSSYNEQFF